The 7 T cell receptor beta chains below come from one sample, sequenced in a study of blood T cell repertoires in COVID-19. Clones were read by immunoSEQ multiplex PCR, and TCRdb kept only the in-frame ones, dropping some. Of under 300,000 clones in the sample, roughly 86% were seen once. The sample consisted of peripheral blood. These receptors all stem from a man aged 45 to 65 with acute or convalescent COVID-19.

This clone was observed once. Other nucleotide sequences in the sample specify the same CDR3. The chain uses TRBV28 and TRBJ1-5, with TRBD1 matching over 9 bases. The V gene end was trimmed by 4 bases and the J gene end by 4 bases; junction bases not matched to a gene: 2. Per germline, CDR1 MDHEN and CDR2 SYDVKM. There are 14 residues in the CDR3. This CDR3 reads CASSSGQGNQPQHF. CDR3 DNA sequence: TGTGCCAGCAGTTCGGGACAGGGAAATCAGCCCCAGCATTTT.

The rearrangement uses TRBV11-3 and TRBJ1-6, with 9 bases identical to TRBD1. The length of the CDR3 is 16 residues. After removal of 1 base from V and 7 bases from J, the junction contained 5 bases not matched to a gene. Germline V lookup: CDR1 SGHNT, CDR2 YENEEA. This CDR3 is CASSLGGQGMNSPLHF. In nucleotides, the CDR3 is TGTGCCAGCAGCTTAGGAGGACAGGGGATGAATTCACCCCTCCACTTT. The variable domain in full, completed from reference TRBV11-3 and TRBJ1-6, reads EAGVVQSPRYKIIEKKQPVAFWCNPISGHNTLYWYLQNLGQGPELLIRYENEEAVDDSQLPKDRFSAERLKGVDSTLKIQPAELGDSAVYLCASSLGGQGMNSPLHFGNGTRLTVT.

The gene calls are TRBV3-1 (or the pseudogene TRBV3-2) and TRBJ1-3; no definite D call. The CDR3 consists of 17 residues. Looked up from germline, CDR1 is LGHDT and CDR2 is YNNKEL (reference sequence). Trimming cost V 1 base and J 0 bases, with 13 bases left between them. DNA for the CDR3: TGTGCCAGCAGCCAAGGACGGGAGGACGGCTCTGGAAACACCATATATTTT. Encoded protein: CASSQGREDGSGNTIYF.

V is TRBV5-1 and J is TRBJ1-4; D remains ambiguous. The CDR3 contains 14 residues. Germline V gene sequence: CDR1 SGHRS, CDR2 YFSETQ. V gave up 4 bases and J gave up 8 bases, with 15 bases separating them. This CDR3 reads CASSPERVGEKLFF. CDR3 bases: TGCGCCAGCAGCCCCGAGAGGGTTGGGGAAAAACTGTTTTTT.

The gene calls are TRBV5-5 and TRBJ1-2, with TRBD1 matching 7 bases. This CDR3 spans 15 amino acids. The V and J ends lost 6 bases and 0 bases, in that order; junction bases with no gene match: 8. CDR1 is SGHKS and CDR2 is YYEKEE in the germline V gene (reference sequence). The CDR3 spells CASTLGTVANYGYTF. CDR3 DNA: TGTGCCAGCACCCTCGGGACAGTAGCTAACTATGGCTACACCTTC.

Here the CDR3 reads CASSEGGLHTEAFF. CDR3 nucleotide sequence: TGCGCCAGCAGCGAAGGGGGCCTTCACACTGAAGCTTTCTTT. The chain has TRBV5-1 and TRBJ1-1, with 7 bases identical to TRBD1. Germline CDR1 reads SGHRS; CDR2 reads YFSETQ. V lost 4 bases, J lost 3 bases, and 6 bases stayed unmatched. The CDR3 loop spans 14 amino acids.

The CDR3 reads CASSPQGQYLDYGYTF. CDR3 sequence (DNA): TGTGCCAGCTCACCCCAGGGACAGTACCTCGACTATGGCTACACCTTC. The chain couples TRBV18 to TRBJ1-2, with 7 bases aligning to TRBD1. Germline V gene data show CDR1 as KGHSH and CDR2 as LQKENI. The CDR3 has 16 amino acids. V lost 3 bases and J lost 3; bases outside the gene matches: 10.